This T cell receptor beta chain stems from a study of regulatory T cells in long-lasting Graves disease. In the study overall: Persistence in Graves' disease required over 5 years of antithyroid drugs plus positive TSH receptor antibodies.

As to time point: persistent/refractory GD, antithyroid drugs over 5 years with positive TRAb. With RNA extracted from PBMCs as input, the TCR library was made. Both iRepertoire HTBI primers and Arm-PCR of CDR3 regions were used to build the TCR beta libraries. In the authors' workflow: The study identified more than 55 TRBV and approximately 13 TRBJ segments across samples. TCRdb reprocessed the multiplex PCR reads with MiXCR, giving one entry per CDR3 protein. TCRdb, not the authors, supplied the V and J calls. Altogether a few hundred thousand distinct CDR3 sequences are present, 20% to 25% being singletons, with the ten largest covering 25% to 35%. Regarding the study as a whole: Newly diagnosed Graves' patients had higher TCR diversity than persistent ones.

V lost 2 bases to trimming and J lost 5 bases, with 9 bases between them. In germline, CDR1 is MDHEN, CDR2 SYDVKM. The CDR3 is made up of 13 amino acids. This clonotype showed up many times. Its antigen remains unidentified. Specimen: peripheral blood mononuclear cells (PBMCs), collected when the disease was refractory, from a patient treated with antithyroid drugs. The chain carries TRBV28 and TRBJ2-5; D not certain. The receptor was derived from a middle-aged woman with Graves disease. CDR3 protein: CASSLRELETQYF. DNA for the CDR3: TGTGCCAGCAGTTTAAGGGAATTGGAGACCCAGTACTTC.